This TCR beta chain is drawn from a study of cytomegalovirus exposure and HLA in healthy donors. This clone was observed a few times. The study ran its PCR with 60 Vbeta and 13 Jbeta primers. Profiled with immunoSEQ multiplex PCR; TCRdb holds only in-frame clones, not every one. This table has approximately 100,000 clones, roughly 79% appearing once. The V end was cut by 0 bases, the J end by 2 bases, with 9 bases between. This CDR3 is built from 15 residues. Germline CDR1 is KGHSY and CDR2 is FQNENV. This rearrangement joins TRBV16 to TRBJ2-3, with D hard to call. Sequencing was performed on PBMCs. The TCR sequence derives from a woman in her 40s in good health and CMV-seronegative. DNA for the CDR3: TGTGCCAGCAGCCAATCGGTACAGTACACAGATACGCAGTATTTT. Its translation: CASSQSVQYTDTQYF.